Given below is one TCR beta chain in context. The clone's antigen remains unknown. Base qualities are missing; no much larger clone stands one base away. Reading the germline V gene gives CDR1 SQVTM and CDR2 ANQGSEA. The CDR3 covers 12 residues, taking in both the cysteine and the phenylalanine. Here the CDR3 DNA is all that survives: 36 bases in frame from base 1. V and J are trimmed by 1 base and 7 bases, and the gene matches miss 3 bases of the junction. The cohort was made up of 500 to 800 healthy bone marrow donors. At the time of sampling, every cohort member was nominally healthy, though immune exposures that went unrecorded were likely present. The donor was CMV seropositive and was included in the group of about 290 seropositive cohort members. A peripheral blood sample was collected from each donor, and TCR beta sequencing was performed on peripheral blood mononuclear cells. Genomic DNA was extracted from the blood cell samples with the Qiagen DNeasy Blood Extraction Kit.

The data derive from a study of cytomegalovirus exposure and HLA in healthy donors (dated 2017 in TCRdb). In terms of the full investigation: In an earlier analysis of roughly 590 of the donors, 250 to 300 Gb of sequence data and just under 120 million unique TCR beta sequences from 180 million or so T cells were reported. About 330 gigabases of sequencing data and around 85 million unique TCR sequences made up an early release that covered approximately 650 HLA-typed donors. Among the roughly 430 genotyped donors, 75% to 90% belonged to the genetic ancestry cluster associated with self-reported Caucasian donors. The study aimed to test whether cataloging public T cell receptors could reveal signatures of past pathogen exposure. The T cell repertoires of some 700 subjects were profiled by immunosequencing and related to cytomegalovirus serostatus. Besides the first cohort of about 730 subjects, a separate validation cohort made up of 90 to 150 different subjects was used. High-throughput TCR immunosequencing, statistical association of individual TCRs with disease status, and machine learning were combined to predict cytomegalovirus infection status. A later analysis re-analyzed previously published TCR beta repertoires from 666 donors and added high-resolution HLA genotyping to study TCR occurrence patterns. The later analysis used no new phenotypic data to find candidate immune exposures, relying instead on TCR beta sequences and their occurrence across donors. An earlier analysis of 500 to 750 of the donors applied high-throughput TCR beta sequencing to assess whether each TCR beta V gene segment acted as functional or pseudogenic. Donor age, sex, ethnicity and CMV serostatus were compiled together with the repertoire data. In a later genetic analysis, genome-wide SNP genotypes for 398 of the 666 donors were used, and that subset was treated as a discovery cohort. Every discovery cohort repertoire had been produced on one sequencing platform. HLA typing covered class I and class II loci at four-digit resolution. The number of typed donors differed by locus: 629-630 for A, B, C, DRB1 and DQB1; some 500 for DQA1; roughly 600 for DPA1; and around 490 for DPB1. Four or five DR-DQ haplotypes were handled as single units for association and clustering, since linkage in the cohort was strong. Across around 400 genotyped donors of the cohort, an average of 235,054 unique TCR beta nucleotide sequences per donor were sequenced, and 15% to 20% of those sequences were non-productive. The paper's findings and limits, for the study overall: The earlier analysis of 587 of the donors excluded 15 to 20 rarely observed V segments, including chromosome 9 orphons, because counts were too low. A cluster of highly shared sequence variants was judged likely to represent a technical artifact of the sequencing pipeline. CMV serostatus was the only immune exposure information available for the cohort. Correlated functional status among segregating V segments might be attributable to linkage disequilibrium, but an unknown experimental factor could not be ruled out. When HLA alleles, especially DR and DQ, strongly co-occurred, TCR associations were difficult to assign to individual alleles. Only TCR beta chains were sequenced in this cohort, and the absence of alpha or paired-chain data limited detectable features. Compared with equally common non-associated chains, HLA-associated TCR beta chains in a later analysis were more clonally expanded and had lower generation probabilities. In a later genetic analysis, a missense DCLRE1C variant was associated with V-gene and J-gene trimming of TCR beta chains, and the association was replicated in an independent cohort. It was suggested by the authors that the approach could potentially be generalized to other disease states and immunological phenotypes. In a later genetic analysis, fewer N-insertions in productive TCRs were reported among donors in an Asian-associated ancestry cluster than the roughly 670-donor mean. Presence/absence analyses assumed roughly uniform sequencing depth across donors, an assumption that may not hold. A few of the identified cytomegalovirus-associated TCR beta chains were confirmed in vitro to be specific for cytomegalovirus antigens. The 87-base-pair reads could not distinguish some IMGT-functional V segments, including TRBV6-2 and TRBV6-3, so those segments were excluded. The study gave a list of over 150 TCR beta chains associated with cytomegalovirus. Because HLA typing was missing for some donors at each locus, association tests included only the typed subset. Several of the top co-occurrence clusters appeared to be linked to parvovirus B19, influenza, CMV and Epstein-Barr virus, according to a later analysis. Most TCR sequences were seen in very few donors, while some public TCRs were found in many individuals. In a later analysis, some 17,000 TCR beta sequences were associated with specific HLA alleles at a false discovery rate of 0.05. In a later analysis, the rate of TCR association differed among HLA loci, with DRB1 alleles having the most associated TCRs and HLA-C alleles having the fewest. The classifier was reported to diagnose cytomegalovirus status with high specificity and sensitivity in both the original and validation cohorts. In an earlier analysis of some 550 of the donors, most TCR beta V segments were observed in productive rearrangements about 90% or about 30% of the time, broadly matching IMGT annotations. A later analysis found that most CMV-associated TCR beta chains appeared HLA-restricted, with HLA associations seemingly driven largely by CMV exposure. A further reported finding was that TCR beta sequences accurately predicted the HLA-A and HLA-B alleles for most subjects in the first cohort.

The library was obtained by the immunoSEQ multiplex PCR assay. For the multiplex PCR, a mixture combining 60 forward primers for TCR Vbeta segments and 13 reverse primers for TCR Jbeta segments was used. The CDR3 region of rearranged TCR beta genes was amplified from genomic DNA by a multiplex PCR assay. Amplified TCR beta libraries were sequenced as 87-base-pair reads on the Illumina HiSeq System. Turning to the authors' computational methods: A later analysis tallied roughly 78 million unique TCR beta chains across the 666 repertoires, and roughly 11 million of those chains were shared by two or more donors. A nearest-neighbor algorithm error-corrected the raw reads and collapsed the reads into unique sequences, merging closely related sequences to remove PCR and sequencing errors. To assign V, D and J gene segments, CDR3 sequences were aligned to IMGT reference sequences. For a sequence to be retained, at least a six-nucleotide match to both a V gene segment and a J gene segment was required. Rearrangements were called productive when the CDR3 lacked stop codons and stayed in frame with V and J; all others were non-productive. Following IMGT convention, CDR3 was defined as the stretch from the second conserved V-encoded cysteine to the conserved J-encoded phenylalanine. The earlier analysis of roughly 590 of the donors excluded sequences that lacked an unambiguous match to a single V gene segment. An earlier analysis of several hundred of the donors called V segments functional above 56.7% productive rearrangements and segregating when the between-donor standard deviation exceeded 5%. To diagnose cytomegalovirus status from the catalog of TCR beta chain sequences, a statistical classification framework was built. In a later analysis, V and J genes were assigned by comparing TCR nucleotide sequences against IMGT/GENE-DB human TR gene sequences. Using the TCRdist pipeline, a later analysis assigned CDR3 sequences along with most-parsimonious VDJ recombination scenarios. In a later analysis, each TCR beta chain was defined by its CDR3 amino acid sequence together with its V-gene family, and reads lacking a unique V-gene family were excluded. A later analysis removed 450 to 600 highly shared, low-generation-probability nucleotide sequences to deal with suspected cross-contamination and a sequencing artifact. For each public chain, a later analysis derived a clonal expansion index from normalized ranks of inferred template counts within each repertoire. A later analysis computed generation probabilities with a VDJ recombination model fitted to out-of-frame rearrangements, and checked the results against IGoR. Hypergeometric tests were used in a later analysis to score TCR-TCR, TCR-HLA and TCR-CMV co-occurrence, with a repertoire-size bias correction applied to the TCR pairs. A later analysis estimated false discovery rates by permuting HLA or CMV assignments 20 times. A later analysis grouped co-occurring TCRs with DBSCAN, adding TCRdist sequence similarity when clustering within HLA-allele-positive subsets. Co-occurrence clustering excluded repertoires with fewer than 30,000 or more than 120,000 public chains, plus five with anomalous nucleotide sharing. Drawn from immuneACCESS, this table holds only the in-frame rearrangements with V and J called that TCRdb kept. Clones are partly lost; checked studies trace under half to an unresolved V gene and leave the rest unexplained. Clonal size and the V and J genes are those of that table, whereas D and trimming came from the DNA. The sample records approximately 120,000 clones, roughly 82% of which are singletons. Jointly, the top ten make up around 13% of the sample.

The chain is encoded by TRBV29-1 joined to TRBJ1-1, with 7 bases matching TRBD1. The TCR comes from a woman aged 55-75 years in good health and CMV-seropositive. Specimen: PBMCs. CDR3 reads: CSVEVRDSEAFF. The bases read TGCAGCGTTGAAGTAAGGGACAGTGAAGCTTTCTTT.